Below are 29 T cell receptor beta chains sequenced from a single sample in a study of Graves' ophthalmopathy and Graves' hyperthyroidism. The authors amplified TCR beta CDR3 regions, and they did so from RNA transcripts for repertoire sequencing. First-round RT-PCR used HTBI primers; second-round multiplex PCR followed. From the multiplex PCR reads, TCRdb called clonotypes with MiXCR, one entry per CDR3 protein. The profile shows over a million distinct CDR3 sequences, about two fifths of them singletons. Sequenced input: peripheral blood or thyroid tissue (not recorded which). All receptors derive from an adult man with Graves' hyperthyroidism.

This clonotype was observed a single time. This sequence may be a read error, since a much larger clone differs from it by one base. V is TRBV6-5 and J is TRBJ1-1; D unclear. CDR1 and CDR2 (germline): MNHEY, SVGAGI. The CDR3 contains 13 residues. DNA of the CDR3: TGTACCAGCAGTTACGTCCAGAACACTGAAGCTTTCTTT. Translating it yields CTSSYVQNTEAFF.

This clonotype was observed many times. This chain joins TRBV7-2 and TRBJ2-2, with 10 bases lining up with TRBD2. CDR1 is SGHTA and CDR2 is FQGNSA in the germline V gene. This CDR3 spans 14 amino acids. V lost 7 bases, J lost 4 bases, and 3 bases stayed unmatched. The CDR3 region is CASNLAGATGELFF. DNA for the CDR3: TGTGCCAGCAACCTAGCGGGAGCCACCGGGGAGCTGTTTTTT.

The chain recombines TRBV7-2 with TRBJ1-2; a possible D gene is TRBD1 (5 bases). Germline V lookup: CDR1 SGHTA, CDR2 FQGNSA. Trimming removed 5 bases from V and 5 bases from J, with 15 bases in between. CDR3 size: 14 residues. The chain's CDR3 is CASSQGEGLYGYTF. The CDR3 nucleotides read TGTGCCAGCAGCCAAGGCGAGGGACTTTATGGCTACACCTTC.

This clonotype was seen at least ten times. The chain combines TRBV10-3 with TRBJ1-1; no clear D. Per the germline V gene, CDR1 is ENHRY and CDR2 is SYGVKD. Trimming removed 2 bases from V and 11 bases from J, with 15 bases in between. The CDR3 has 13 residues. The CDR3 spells CAISEPPGAAAFF. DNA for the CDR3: TGTGCCATCAGTGAGCCGCCAGGAGCTGCTGCTTTCTTT.

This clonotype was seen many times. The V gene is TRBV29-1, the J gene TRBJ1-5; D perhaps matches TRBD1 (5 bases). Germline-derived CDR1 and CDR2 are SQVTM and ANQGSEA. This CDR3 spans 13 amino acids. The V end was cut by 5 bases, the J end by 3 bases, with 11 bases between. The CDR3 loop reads CSVSQGSNQPQHF. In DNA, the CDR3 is TGCAGCGTTTCCCAGGGTTCCAATCAGCCCCAGCATTTT.

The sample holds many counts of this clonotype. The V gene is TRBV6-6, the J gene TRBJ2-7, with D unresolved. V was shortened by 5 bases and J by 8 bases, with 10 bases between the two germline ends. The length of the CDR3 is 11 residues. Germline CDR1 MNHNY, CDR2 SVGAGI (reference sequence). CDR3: CASSEGRQQYF. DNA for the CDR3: TGTGCCAGCAGTGAAGGCCGACAGCAGTACTTC.

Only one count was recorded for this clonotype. The CDR3 loop is CASSPNRLGQGGPNQPQHF. DNA for the CDR3: TGCGCCAGCAGCCCCAACCGCTTAGGACAGGGGGGGCCCAATCAGCCCCAGCATTTT. The chain recombines TRBV5-1 with TRBJ1-5; TRBD1 agrees at 10 bases. CDR1 is SGHRS, CDR2 YFSETQ, per germline. The trim removed 4 bases at V and 3 bases at J, leaving 16 bases unmatched. CDR3 length: 19 amino acids.

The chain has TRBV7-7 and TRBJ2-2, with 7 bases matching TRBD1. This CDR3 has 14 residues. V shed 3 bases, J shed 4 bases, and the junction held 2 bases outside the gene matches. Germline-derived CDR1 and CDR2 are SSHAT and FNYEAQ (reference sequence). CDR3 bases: TGTGCCAGCAGCTTTGACAGGGTCACCGGGGAGCTGTTTTTT. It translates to CASSFDRVTGELFF.

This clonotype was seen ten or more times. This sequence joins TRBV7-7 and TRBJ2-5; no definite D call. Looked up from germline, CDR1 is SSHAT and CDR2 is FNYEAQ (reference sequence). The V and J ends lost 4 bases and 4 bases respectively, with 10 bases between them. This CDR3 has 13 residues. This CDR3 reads CASSSNLGETQYF. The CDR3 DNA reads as TGTGCCAGCAGCTCGAACCTGGGAGAGACCCAGTACTTC.

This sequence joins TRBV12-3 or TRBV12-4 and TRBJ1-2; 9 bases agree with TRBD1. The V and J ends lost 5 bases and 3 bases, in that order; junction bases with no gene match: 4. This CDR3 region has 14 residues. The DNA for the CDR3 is TGTGCCAGCAGTACACAGGGGGCTTACTATGGCTACACCTTC. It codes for CASSTQGAYYGYTF.

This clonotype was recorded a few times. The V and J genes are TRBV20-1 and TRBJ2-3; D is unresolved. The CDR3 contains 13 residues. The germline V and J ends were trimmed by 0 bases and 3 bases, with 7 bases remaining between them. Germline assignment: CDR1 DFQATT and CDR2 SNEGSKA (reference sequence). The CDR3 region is CSARDEVTDTQYF. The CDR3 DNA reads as TGCAGTGCTAGAGATGAGGTGACAGATACGCAGTATTTT.

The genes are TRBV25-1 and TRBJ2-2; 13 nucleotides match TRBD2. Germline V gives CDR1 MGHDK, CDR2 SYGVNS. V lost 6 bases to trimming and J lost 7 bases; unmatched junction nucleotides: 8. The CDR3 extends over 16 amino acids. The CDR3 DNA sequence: TGTGCCAGCAGCGCCAGGACTAGCGGGAGAGTCGGGGAGCTGTTTTTT. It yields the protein CASSARTSGRVGELFF.

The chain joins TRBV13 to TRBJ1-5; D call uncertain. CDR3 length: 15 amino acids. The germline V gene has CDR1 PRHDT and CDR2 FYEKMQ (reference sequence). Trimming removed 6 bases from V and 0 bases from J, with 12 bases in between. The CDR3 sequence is CASRLGFRSNQPQHF. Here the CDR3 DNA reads TGTGCCAGCAGGTTGGGCTTTCGTAGCAATCAGCCCCAGCATTTT.

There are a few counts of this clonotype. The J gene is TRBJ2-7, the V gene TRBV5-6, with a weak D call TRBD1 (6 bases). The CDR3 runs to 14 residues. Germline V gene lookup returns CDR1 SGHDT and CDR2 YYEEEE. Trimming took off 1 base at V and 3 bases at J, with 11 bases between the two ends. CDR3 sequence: CASSLQGLNYEQYF. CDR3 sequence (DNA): TGTGCCAGCAGCTTGCAGGGGTTAAACTACGAGCAGTACTTC. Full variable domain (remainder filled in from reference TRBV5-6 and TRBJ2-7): DAGVTQSPTHLIKTRGQQVTLRCSPKSGHDTVSWYQQALGQGPQFIFQYYEEEERQRGNFPDRFSGHQFPNYSSELNVNALLLGDSALYLCASSLQGLNYEQYFGPGTRLTVT.

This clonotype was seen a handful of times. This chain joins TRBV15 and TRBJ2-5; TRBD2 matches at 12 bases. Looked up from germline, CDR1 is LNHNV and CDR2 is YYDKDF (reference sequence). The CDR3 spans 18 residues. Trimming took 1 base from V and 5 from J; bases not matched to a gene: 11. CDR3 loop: CATSRGPGTSGFGETQYF. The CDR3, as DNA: TGTGCCACCAGCAGAGGTCCCGGGACTAGCGGGTTCGGTGAGACCCAGTACTTC.

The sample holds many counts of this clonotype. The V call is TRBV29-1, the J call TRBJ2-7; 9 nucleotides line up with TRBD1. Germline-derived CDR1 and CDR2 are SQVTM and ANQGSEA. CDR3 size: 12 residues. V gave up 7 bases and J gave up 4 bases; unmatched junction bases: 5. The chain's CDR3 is CSAGQGWYEQYF. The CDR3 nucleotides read TGCAGCGCAGGACAGGGGTGGTACGAGCAGTACTTC.

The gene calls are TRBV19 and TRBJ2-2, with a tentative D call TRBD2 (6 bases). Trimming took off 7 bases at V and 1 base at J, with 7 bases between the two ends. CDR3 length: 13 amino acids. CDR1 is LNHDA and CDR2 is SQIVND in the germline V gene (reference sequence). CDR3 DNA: TGTGCCAGTAAGGGAGGGAACACCGGGGAGCTGTTTTTT. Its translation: CASKGGNTGELFF.

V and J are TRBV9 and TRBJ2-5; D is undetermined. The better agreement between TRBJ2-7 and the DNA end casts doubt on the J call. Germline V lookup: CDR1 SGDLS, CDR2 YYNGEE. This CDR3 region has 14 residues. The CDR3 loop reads CASSPDGAIYEQYF. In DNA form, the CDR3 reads TGTGCCAGCAGCCCGGACGGAGCTATTTACGAGCAGTACTTC.

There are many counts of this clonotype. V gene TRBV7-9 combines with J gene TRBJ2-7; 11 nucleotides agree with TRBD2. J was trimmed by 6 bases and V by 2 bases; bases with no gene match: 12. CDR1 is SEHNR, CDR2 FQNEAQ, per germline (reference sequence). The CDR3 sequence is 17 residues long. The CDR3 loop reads CASSLLPELAGVGEQYF. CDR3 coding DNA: TGTGCCAGCAGCTTACTCCCGGAACTAGCGGGAGTTGGCGAGCAGTACTTC. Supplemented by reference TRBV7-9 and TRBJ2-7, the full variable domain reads DTGVSQNPRHKITKRGQNVTFRCDPISEHNRLYWYRQTLGQGPEFLTYFQNEAQLEKSRLLSDRFSAERPKGSFSTLEIQRTEQGDSAMYLCASSLLPELAGVGEQYFGPGTRLTVT.

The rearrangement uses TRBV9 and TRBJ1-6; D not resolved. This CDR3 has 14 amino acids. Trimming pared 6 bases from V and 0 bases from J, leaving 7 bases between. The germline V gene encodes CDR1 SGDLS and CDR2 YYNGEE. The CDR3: CASTSSSYNSPLHF. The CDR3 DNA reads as TGTGCCAGCACCTCCAGCTCCTATAATTCACCCCTCCACTTT.

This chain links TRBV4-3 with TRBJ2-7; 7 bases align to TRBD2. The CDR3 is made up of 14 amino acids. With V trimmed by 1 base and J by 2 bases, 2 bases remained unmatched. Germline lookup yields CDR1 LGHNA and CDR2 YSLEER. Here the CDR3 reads CASSQAGLPYEQYF. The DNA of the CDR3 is TGCGCCAGCAGCCAAGCGGGACTACCCTACGAGCAGTACTTC.

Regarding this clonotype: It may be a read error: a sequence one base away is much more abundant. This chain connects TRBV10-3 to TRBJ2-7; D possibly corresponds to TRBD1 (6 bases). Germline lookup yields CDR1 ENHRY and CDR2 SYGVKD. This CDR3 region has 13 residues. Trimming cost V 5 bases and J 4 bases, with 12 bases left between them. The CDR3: CAISTTGWYEQYF. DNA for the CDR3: TGTGCCATCAGTACGACAGGTTGGTACGAGCAGTACTTC.

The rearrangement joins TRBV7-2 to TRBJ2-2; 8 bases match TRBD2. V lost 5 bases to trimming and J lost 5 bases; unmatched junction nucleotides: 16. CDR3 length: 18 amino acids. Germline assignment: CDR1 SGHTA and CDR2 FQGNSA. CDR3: CASSTPLVGSGVTGELFF. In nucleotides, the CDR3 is TGTGCCAGCAGCACCCCCCTTGTTGGTAGCGGGGTTACCGGGGAGCTGTTTTTT.

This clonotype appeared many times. The CDR3 reads CASSPRTGSVHEQYF. CDR3 in DNA: TGCGCCAGCAGCCCGAGGACAGGTTCCGTCCACGAGCAGTACTTC. The rearrangement uses TRBV5-1 and TRBJ2-7; TRBD1 matches at 7 bases. Germline trimming cut 4 bases from V and 5 bases from J; bases unmatched to any gene: 12. This CDR3 contains 15 residues. In germline, CDR1 is SGHRS, CDR2 YFSETQ.

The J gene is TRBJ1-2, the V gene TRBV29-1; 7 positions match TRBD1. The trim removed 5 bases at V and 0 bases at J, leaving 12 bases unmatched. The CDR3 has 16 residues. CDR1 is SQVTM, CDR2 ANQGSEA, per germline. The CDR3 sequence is CSVSGTDRATNYGYTF. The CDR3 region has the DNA TGCAGCGTTTCCGGGACAGACAGAGCTACTAACTATGGCTACACCTTC.

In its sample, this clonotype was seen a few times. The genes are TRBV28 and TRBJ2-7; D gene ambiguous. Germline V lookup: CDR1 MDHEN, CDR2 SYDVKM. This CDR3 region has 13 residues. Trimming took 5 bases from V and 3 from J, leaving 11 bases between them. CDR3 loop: CASSPRPYYEQYF. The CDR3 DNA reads TGTGCCAGCAGTCCGCGGCCCTACTACGAGCAGTACTTC. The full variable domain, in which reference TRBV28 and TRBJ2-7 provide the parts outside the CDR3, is DVKVTQSSRYLVKRTGEKVFLECVQDMDHENMFWYRQDPGLGLRLIYFSYDVKMKEKGDIPEGYSVSREKKERFSLILESASTNQTSMYLCASSPRPYYEQYFGPGTRLTVT.

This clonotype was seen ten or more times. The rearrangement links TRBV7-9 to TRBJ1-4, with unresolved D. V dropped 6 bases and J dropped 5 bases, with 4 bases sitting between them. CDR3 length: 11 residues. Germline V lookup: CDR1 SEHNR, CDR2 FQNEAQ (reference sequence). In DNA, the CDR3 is TGTGCCAGCAGAGAAAATGAAAAACTGTTTTTT. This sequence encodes CASRENEKLFF.

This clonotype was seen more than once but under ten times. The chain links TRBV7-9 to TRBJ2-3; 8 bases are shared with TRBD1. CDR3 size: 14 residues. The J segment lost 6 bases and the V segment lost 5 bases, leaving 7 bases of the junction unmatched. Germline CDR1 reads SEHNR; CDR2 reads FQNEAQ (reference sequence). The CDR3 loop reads CASSHGQGVDTQYF. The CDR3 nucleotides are TGTGCCAGCAGCCACGGACAGGGAGTGGATACGCAGTATTTT.

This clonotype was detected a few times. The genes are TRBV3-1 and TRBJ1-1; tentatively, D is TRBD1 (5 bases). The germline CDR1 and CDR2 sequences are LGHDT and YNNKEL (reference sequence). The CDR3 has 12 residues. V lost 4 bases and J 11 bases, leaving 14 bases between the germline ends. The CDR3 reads CASSPDSGRAFF. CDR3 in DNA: TGTGCCAGCAGCCCCGACAGCGGTCGGGCTTTCTTT. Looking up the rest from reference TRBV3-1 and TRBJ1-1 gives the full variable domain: DTAVSQTPKYLVTQMGNDKSIKCEQNLGHDTMYWYKQDSKKFLKIMFSYNNKELIINETVPNRFSPKSPDKAHLNLHINSLELGDSAVYFCASSPDSGRAFFGQGTRLTVV.